The rows below give T cell receptor beta chains drawn from one sample of a study of cytomegalovirus exposure and HLA in healthy donors. Measured with immunoSEQ multiplex PCR; TCRdb has only the in-frame clones, and not every one. The top ten clones hold more than 2.5% of a sample with roughly 100,000 clones, roughly two thirds of them seen once. The sequencing sample was made of PBMCs. The receptors here all came from a man between 25 and 39 years old in good health and CMV-seronegative. The CDR3 runs from the conserved cysteine through the conserved F or W.

TRBV5-6	TRBJ1-2	CASSLGRDYNYGYTF
TRBV19	TRBJ1-1	CASIHRGLEAFF
TRBV30	TRBJ2-1	CAWSLLAGGIHEQFF
TRBV13	TRBJ1-3	CASSSRMGATGNTIYF
TRBV18	TRBJ2-1	CASSPGTRNEQFF
TRBV27	TRBJ2-7	CASSLNIQGVTHPYEQYF
TRBV7-9	TRBJ2-1	CASSSRDRGLDEQFF
TRBV28	TRBJ1-2	CASSGGPVYGYTF
TRBV7-9	TRBJ1-1	CASSFNFKNTEAFF
TRBV7-2	TRBJ1-2	CASSSRGQGAYGYTF
TRBV27	TRBJ1-2	CASSWNEQGGNGYTF
TRBV27	TRBJ2-7	CASSPQQGYEQYF
TRBV10-2	TRBJ2-7	CASSVARGLAGEKSYEQYF
TRBV19	TRBJ1-3	CASSEIGTVSGNTIYF
TRBV7-2	TRBJ2-3	CASSLASRRELTDTQYF
TRBV11-3	TRBJ1-1	CASSGGDRRGNTEAFF
TRBV30	TRBJ2-2	CAWRGTVTGELFF
TRBV19	TRBJ2-7	CASSISPGRGGEQYF
TRBV5-1	TRBJ1-1	CASSSGVGNTEAFF
TRBV7-9	TRBJ1-2	CASSPRTGRNYGYTF
TRBV28	TRBJ1-5	CASSIWTVEGQHF
TRBV5-1	TRBJ1-2	CASGTGGPDYGYTF
TRBV19	TRBJ1-2	CASSYRDTLYGYTF
TRBV4-3	TRBJ2-7	CASSQVTTEGEQYF
TRBV10-3	TRBJ2-7	CAISKTGTSYEQYF
TRBV18	TRBJ1-5	CASSPESGRSNQPQHF
TRBV14	TRBJ1-1	CASRPGTGNVRGTEAFF
TRBV5-1	TRBJ2-1	CASSSPTSGPNNEQFF
TRBV6-5	TRBJ2-1	CASSWDSSSYNEQFF
TRBV30	TRBJ2-6	CACPISGANVLTF
TRBV6-5	TRBJ1-1	CASSYSNRVGSEAFF
TRBV28	-	CASNPSSGTYEQYF
TRBV13	TRBJ2-7	CASSLRWLTYEQYF
TRBV25-1	TRBJ2-2	CASSEYGAGTGELFF
TRBV7-2	TRBJ1-1	CASSFDRGQDEAFF
TRBV4-2	TRBJ1-2	CASSQETREVYGYTF
TRBV11-2	TRBJ1-2	CASSQRTGGPYGYTF
TRBV4-3	TRBJ2-5	CASSPTVYQETQYF
TRBV4-2	TRBJ1-4	CASSQEKQGEDEKLFF
TRBV11-3	TRBJ2-3	CASSLTSGTDTQYF
TRBV5-4	TRBJ1-6	CASSLAPGVPNSPLHF
TRBV5-1	TRBJ2-7	CASSFGAGSSGSSTYEQYF
TRBV28	TRBJ2-7	CASSFIQLQGYEQYF
TRBV6-1	TRBJ1-2	CASCAGGGYYGYTF